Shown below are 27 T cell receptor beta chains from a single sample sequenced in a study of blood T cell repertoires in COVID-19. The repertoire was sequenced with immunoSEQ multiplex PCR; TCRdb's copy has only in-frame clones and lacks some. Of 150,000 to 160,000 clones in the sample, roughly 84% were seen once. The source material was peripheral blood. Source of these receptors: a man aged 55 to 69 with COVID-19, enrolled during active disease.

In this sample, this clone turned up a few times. The CDR3 is CAWSEQGGTPLHF. CDR3 sequence (DNA): TGTGCCTGGAGTGAACAGGGTGGGACACCCCTCCACTTT. The chain recombines TRBV30 with TRBJ1-6, with a tentative D call TRBD1 (6 bases). Trimming stripped 1 base from V and 11 bases from J, with 12 bases between. CDR1 and CDR2 (germline): GTSNPN, SVGIG (reference sequence). The CDR3 has 13 amino acids.

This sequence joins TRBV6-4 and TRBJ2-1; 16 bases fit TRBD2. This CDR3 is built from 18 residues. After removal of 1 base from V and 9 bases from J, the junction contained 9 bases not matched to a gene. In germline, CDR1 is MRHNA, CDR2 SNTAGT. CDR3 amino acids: CASSDWPGLAGGPVEQFF. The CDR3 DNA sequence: TGTGCCAGCAGTGACTGGCCGGGACTAGCGGGAGGGCCAGTTGAGCAGTTCTTC.

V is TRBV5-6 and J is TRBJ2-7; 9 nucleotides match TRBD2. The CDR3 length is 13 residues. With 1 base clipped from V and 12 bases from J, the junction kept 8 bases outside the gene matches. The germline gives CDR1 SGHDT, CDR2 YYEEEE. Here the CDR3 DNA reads TGTGCCAGCAGCTTGTATCTAGCGGGAAATCCGTACTTC. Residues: CASSLYLAGNPYF.

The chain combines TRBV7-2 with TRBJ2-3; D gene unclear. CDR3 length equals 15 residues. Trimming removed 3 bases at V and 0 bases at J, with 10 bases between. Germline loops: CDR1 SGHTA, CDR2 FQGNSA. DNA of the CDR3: TGTGCCAGCAGCTTTGGTGGCGGAAGCACAGATACGCAGTATTTT. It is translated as CASSFGGGSTDTQYF.

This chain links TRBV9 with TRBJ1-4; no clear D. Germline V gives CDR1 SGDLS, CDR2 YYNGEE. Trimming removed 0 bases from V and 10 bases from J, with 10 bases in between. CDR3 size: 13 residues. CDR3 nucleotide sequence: TGTGCCAGCAGCGTAGGAGGGCGCGGAAAACTGTTTTTT. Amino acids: CASSVGGRGKLFF.

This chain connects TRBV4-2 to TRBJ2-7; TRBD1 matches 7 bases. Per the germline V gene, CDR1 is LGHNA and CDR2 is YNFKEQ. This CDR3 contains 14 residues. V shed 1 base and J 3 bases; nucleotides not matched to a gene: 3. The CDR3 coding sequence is TGTGCCAGCAGCCAAGCCGGACAGGTCTACGAGCAGTACTTC. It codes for CASSQAGQVYEQYF.

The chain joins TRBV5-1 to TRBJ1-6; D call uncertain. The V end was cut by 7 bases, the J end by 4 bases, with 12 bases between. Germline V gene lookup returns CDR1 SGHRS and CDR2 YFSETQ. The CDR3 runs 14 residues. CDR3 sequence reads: CASGSGQYNSPLHF. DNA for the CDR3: TGCGCCAGCGGGTCAGGCCAGTATAATTCACCCCTCCACTTT.

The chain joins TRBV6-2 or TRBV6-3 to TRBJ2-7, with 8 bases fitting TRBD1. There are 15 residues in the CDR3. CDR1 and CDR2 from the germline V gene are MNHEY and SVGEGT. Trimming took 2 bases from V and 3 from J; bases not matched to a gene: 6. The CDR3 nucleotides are TGTGCCAGCAGTTACCCTGGACAGGGTAACTACGAGCAGTACTTC. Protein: CASSYPGQGNYEQYF.

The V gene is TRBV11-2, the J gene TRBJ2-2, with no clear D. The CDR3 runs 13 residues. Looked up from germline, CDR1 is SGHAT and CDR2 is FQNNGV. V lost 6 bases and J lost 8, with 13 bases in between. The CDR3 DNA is TGTGCCAGCAGTCCCCGGGTAGTAGGGGAGCTGTTTTTT. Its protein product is CASSPRVVGELFF.

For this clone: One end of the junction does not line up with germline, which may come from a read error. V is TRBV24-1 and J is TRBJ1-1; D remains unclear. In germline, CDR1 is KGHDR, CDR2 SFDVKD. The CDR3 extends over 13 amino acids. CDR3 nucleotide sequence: TGTGCCACCAGTGGTCCGGGGAACGCTGAAGCTTTCTTT. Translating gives CATSGPGNAEAFF.

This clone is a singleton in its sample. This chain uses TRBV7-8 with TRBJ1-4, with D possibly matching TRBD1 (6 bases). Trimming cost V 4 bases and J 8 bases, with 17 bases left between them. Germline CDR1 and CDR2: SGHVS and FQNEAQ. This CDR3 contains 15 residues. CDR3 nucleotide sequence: TGTGCCAGCAGCTCCTACAGGGCCCCTGGGGAAAAACTGTTTTTT. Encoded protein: CASSSYRAPGEKLFF. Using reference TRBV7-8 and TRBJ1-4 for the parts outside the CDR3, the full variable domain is GAGVSQSPRYKVAKRGQDVALRCDPISGHVSLFWYQQALGQGPEFLTYFQNEAQLDKSGLPSDRFFAERPEGSVSTLKIQRTQQEDSAVYLCASSSYRAPGEKLFFGSGTQLSVL.

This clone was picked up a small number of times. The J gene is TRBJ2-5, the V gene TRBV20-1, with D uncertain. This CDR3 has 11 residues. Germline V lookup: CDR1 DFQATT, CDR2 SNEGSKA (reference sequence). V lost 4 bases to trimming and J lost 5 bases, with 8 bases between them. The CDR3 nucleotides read TGCAGTGCTACTTCGCGGGAGACCCAGTACTTC. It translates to CSATSRETQYF.

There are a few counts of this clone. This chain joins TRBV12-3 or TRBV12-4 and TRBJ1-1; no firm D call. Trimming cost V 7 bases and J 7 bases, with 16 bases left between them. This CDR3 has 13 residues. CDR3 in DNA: TGTGCCAGCACAAAGAGGAGTCTGAATGAAGCTTTCTTT. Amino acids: CASTKRSLNEAFF.

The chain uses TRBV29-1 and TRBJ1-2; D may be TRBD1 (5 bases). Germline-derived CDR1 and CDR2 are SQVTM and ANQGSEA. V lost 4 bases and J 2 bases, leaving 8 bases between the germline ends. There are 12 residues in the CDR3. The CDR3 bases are TGCAGCGTTGGACAGCACAACTATGGCTACACCTTC. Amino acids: CSVGQHNYGYTF.

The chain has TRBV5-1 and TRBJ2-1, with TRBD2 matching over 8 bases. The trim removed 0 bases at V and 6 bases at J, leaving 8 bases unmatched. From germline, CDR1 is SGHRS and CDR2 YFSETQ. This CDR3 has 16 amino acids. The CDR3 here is CASSLGSAGGGNEQFF. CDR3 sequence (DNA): TGCGCCAGCAGCTTGGGTTCGGCGGGAGGAGGCAATGAGCAGTTCTTC.

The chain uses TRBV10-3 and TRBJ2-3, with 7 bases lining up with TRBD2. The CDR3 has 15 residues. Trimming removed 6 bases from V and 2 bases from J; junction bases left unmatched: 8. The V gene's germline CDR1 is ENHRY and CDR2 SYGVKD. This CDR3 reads CAIREGAGPTDTQYF. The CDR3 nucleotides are TGTGCCATCAGAGAGGGAGCGGGACCCACAGATACGCAGTATTTT.

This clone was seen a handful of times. The CDR3 sequence is CASSMDRLTSGNTIYF. The CDR3 nucleotides read TGTGCCAGTAGTATGGACAGGTTAACCTCTGGAAACACCATATATTTT. V is TRBV19 and J is TRBJ1-3; 7 nucleotides agree with TRBD1. CDR3 length: 16 residues. J was trimmed by 0 bases and V by 3 bases; bases with no gene match: 5. Germline V CDR1 and CDR2: LNHDA, SQIVND (reference sequence).

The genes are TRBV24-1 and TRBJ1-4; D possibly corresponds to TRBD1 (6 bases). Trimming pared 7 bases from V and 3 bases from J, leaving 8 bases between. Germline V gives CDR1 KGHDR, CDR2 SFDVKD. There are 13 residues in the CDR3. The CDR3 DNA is TGTGCCACCAGGGGACAAGCTAATGAAAAACTGTTTTTT. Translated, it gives CATRGQANEKLFF.

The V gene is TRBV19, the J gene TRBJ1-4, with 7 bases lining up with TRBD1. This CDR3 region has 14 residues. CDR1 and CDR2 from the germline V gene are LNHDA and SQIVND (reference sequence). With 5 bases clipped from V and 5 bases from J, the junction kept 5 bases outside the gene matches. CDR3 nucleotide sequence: TGTGCCAGTAGTGAGGTGGGACAGAATGAAAAACTGTTTTTT. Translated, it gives CASSEVGQNEKLFF.

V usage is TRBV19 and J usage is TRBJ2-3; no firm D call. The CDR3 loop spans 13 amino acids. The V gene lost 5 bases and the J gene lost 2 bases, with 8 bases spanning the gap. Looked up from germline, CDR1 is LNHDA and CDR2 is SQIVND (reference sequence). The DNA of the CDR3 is TGTGCCAGTAGTTCCCAGTCCACAGATACGCAGTATTTT. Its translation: CASSSQSTDTQYF.

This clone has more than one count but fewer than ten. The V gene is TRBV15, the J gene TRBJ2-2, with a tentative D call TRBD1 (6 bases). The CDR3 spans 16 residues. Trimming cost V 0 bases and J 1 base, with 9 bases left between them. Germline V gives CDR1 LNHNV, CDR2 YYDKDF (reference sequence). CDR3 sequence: CATSREGGQNTGELFF. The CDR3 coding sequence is TGTGCCACCAGCAGAGAAGGGGGACAGAACACCGGGGAGCTGTTTTTT. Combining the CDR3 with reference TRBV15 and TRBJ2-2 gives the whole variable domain DAMVIQNPRYQVTQFGKPVTLSCSQTLNHNVMYWYQQKSSQAPKLLFHYYDKDFNNEADTPDNFQSRRPNTSFCFLDIRSPGLGDTAMYLCATSREGGQNTGELFFGEGSRLTVL.

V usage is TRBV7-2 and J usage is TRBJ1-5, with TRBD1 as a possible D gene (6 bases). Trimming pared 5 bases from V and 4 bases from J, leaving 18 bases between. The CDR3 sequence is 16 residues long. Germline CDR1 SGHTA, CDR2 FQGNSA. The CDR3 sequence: CASSGGGGGPNQPQHF. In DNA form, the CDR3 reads TGTGCCAGCAGCGGTGGGGGAGGGGGACCGAATCAGCCCCAGCATTTT.

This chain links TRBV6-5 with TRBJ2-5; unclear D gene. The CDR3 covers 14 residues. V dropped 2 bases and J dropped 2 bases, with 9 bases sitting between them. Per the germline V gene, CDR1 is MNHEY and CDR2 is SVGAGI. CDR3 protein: CASSYGTMQETQYF. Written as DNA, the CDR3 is TGTGCCAGCAGTTACGGCACCATGCAAGAGACCCAGTACTTC.

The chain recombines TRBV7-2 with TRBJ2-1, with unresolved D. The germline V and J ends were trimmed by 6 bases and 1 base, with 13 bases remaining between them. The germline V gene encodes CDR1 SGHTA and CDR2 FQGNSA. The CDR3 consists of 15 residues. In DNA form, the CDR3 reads TGTGCCAGCAGTCCAACACCGGAGTCCTACAATGAGCAGTTCTTC. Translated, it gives CASSPTPESYNEQFF.

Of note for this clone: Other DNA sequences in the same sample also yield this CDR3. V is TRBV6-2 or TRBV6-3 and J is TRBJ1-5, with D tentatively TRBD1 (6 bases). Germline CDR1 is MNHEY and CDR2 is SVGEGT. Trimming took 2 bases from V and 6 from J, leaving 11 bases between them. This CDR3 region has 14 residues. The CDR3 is CASSYGQGLQPQHF. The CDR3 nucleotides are TGTGCCAGCAGTTACGGGCAGGGGCTTCAGCCCCAGCATTTT.

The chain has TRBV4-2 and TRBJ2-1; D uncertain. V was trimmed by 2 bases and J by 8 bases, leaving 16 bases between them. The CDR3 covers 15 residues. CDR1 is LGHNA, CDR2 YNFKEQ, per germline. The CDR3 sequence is CASSQPPPRNYEQFF. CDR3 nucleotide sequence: TGTGCCAGCAGCCAACCCCCGCCCCGTAACTATGAGCAGTTCTTC.

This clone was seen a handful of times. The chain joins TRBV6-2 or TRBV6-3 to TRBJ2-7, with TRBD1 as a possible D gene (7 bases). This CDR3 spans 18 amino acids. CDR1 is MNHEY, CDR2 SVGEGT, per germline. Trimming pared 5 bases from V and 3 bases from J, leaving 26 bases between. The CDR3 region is CASSPRGRPERQGYEQYF. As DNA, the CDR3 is TGTGCCAGCAGTCCGCGGGGCAGGCCCGAAAGACAGGGCTACGAGCAGTACTTC.